This T cell receptor (beta chain) was obtained from a study of T cells in Graves' hyperthyroidism and ophthalmopathy. Study-wide results and caveats: Blood also contained most expanded thyroid clonotypes above 0.001. Separating ophthalmopathy from stable hyperthyroidism was achieved by a 13 V-J model.

Amplified TCR beta CDR3 regions derived from RNA transcripts. First-round RT-PCR of the TCR CDR3 relied on the HTBI primer set. TCRdb reprocessed the multiplex PCR reads with MiXCR, giving one entry per CDR3 protein. The repertoire holds hundreds of thousands of distinct CDR3 sequences, with around 38% as singletons. There are 13 residues in the CDR3. V dropped 5 bases and J dropped 14 bases, with 19 bases sitting between them. Germline V gene lookup returns CDR1 SNHLY and CDR2 FYNNEI. The study defined stable Graves' hyperthyroidism as no ophthalmopathy progression within 18 months. Only one count was recorded for this clonotype. Its antigen is undetermined.

Sequencing input: blood. This TCR came from a man in his late teens or twenties with Graves' hyperthyroidism. The rearrangement links TRBV2 to TRBJ1-5; D uncertain. The CDR3 sequence: CASSPLGRNNEHF. CDR3 nucleotide sequence: TGTGCCAGCAGTCCACTAGGGAGAAACAATGAGCATTTT.